This T cell receptor (beta chain) stems from a study of T cell responses to AZD1222 COVID-19 vaccine. Broader study findings: Donors were chiefly white British, with a greater number of females, and clonal diversity was perhaps underestimated. Regions 160-218 and 743-854 held dominance among vaccine-associated CD4 TCRs, which spanned spike. At study baseline, merely five or six AZD1222 recipients were seropositive.

The assay was immunoSEQ multiplex PCR, and TCRdb's table has in-frame clones only and misses some. The data show 150,000 to 200,000 clones, roughly nine tenths seen once. Per the germline V gene, CDR1 is SGHDT and CDR2 is YYEEEE. The germline V and J ends were trimmed by 1 base and 2 bases, with 11 bases remaining between them. The length of the CDR3 is 15 residues. On this clone: The antigen is unknown.

This chain joins TRBV5-6 and TRBJ2-3; weak D call: TRBD2 (5 bases). The TCR originated in an adult who received the MenACWY meningococcal vaccine as a control. The specimen comprised peripheral blood, sampled 28 days after the second dose of the MenACWY control vaccine. The CDR3 sequence is CASSLLSGATDTQYF. In DNA, the CDR3 is TGTGCCAGCAGCTTGTTGAGCGGCGCCACAGATACGCAGTATTTT. The entire variable domain, with the rest obtained from reference TRBV5-6 and TRBJ2-3, is as follows: DAGVTQSPTHLIKTRGQQVTLRCSPKSGHDTVSWYQQALGQGPQFIFQYYEEEERQRGNFPDRFSGHQFPNYSSELNVNALLLGDSALYLCASSLLSGATDTQYFGPGTRLTVL.